This T cell receptor (beta chain) was sequenced for a study of radiotherapy plus CTLA-4 blockade in lung cancer. Sequenced by immunoSEQ multiplex PCR; TCRdb stores in-frame clones only, minus some. This sample has 56,000 or so clones, with under 85% found just once. In chemo-refractory metastatic non-small-cell lung cancer, patients got ipilimumab CTLA-4 blockade together with focal radiation. The material sequenced was peripheral blood, taken from a patient treated with radiotherapy plus ipilimumab. The clonotype was recovered from a human donor with non-small cell lung cancer who had a partial response to radiotherapy plus ipilimumab.

DNA for the CDR3: TGTGCCAGCAGTTTTGTGGGGCTTACCGGGGAGCTGTTTTTT. Translation gives CASSFVGLTGELFF. The chain recombines TRBV27 with TRBJ2-2; TRBD1 is a possible D gene (5 bases). The V gene's germline CDR1 is MNHEY and CDR2 SMNVEV (reference sequence). The CDR3 extends over 14 amino acids. V lost 3 bases, J lost 5 bases, and 10 bases lay in between.